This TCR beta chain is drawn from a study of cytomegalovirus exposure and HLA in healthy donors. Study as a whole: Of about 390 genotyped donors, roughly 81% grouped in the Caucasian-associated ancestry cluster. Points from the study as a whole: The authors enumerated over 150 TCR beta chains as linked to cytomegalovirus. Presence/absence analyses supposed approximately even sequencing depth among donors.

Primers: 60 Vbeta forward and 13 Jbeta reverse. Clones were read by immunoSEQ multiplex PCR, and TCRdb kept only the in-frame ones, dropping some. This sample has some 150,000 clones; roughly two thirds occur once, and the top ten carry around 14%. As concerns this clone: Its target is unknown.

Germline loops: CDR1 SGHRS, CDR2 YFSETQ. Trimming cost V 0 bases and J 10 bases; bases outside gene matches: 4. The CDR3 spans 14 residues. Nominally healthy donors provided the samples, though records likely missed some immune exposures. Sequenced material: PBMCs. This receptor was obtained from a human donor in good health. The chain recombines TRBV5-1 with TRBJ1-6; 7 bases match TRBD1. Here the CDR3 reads CASSLVRGTSPLHF. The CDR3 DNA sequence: TGCGCCAGCAGCTTGGTCAGGGGGACATCACCCCTCCACTTT. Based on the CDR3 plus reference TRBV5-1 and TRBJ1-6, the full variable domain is KAGVTQTPRYLIKTRGQQVTLSCSPISGHRSVSWYQQTPGQGLQFLFEYFSETQRNKGNFPGRFSGRQFSNSRSEMNVSTLELGDSALYLCASSLVRGTSPLHFGNGTRLTVT.